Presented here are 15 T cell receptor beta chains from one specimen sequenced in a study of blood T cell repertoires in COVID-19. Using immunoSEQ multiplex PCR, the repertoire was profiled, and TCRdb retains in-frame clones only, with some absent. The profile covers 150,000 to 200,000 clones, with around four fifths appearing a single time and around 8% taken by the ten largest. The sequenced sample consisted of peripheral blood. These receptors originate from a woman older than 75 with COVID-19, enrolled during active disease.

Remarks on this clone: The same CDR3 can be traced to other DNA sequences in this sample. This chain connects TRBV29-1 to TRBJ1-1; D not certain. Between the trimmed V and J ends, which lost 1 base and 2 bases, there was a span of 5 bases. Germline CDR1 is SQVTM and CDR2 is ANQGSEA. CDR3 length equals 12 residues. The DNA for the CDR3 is TGCAGCGTTGAAGCCACTAACACTGAAGCTTTCTTT. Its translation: CSVEATNTEAFF.

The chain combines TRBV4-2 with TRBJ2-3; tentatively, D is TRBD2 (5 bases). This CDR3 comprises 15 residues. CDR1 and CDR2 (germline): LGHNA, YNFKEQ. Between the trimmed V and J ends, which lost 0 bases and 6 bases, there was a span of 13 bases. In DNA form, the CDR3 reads TGTGCCAGCAGCCAAGACGGGGTGGGAGCGGATACGCAGTATTTT. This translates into CASSQDGVGADTQYF.

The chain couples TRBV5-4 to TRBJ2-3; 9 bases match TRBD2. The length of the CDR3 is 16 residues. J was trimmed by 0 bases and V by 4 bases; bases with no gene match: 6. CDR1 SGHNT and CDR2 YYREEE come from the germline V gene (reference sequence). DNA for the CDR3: TGTGCCAGCAGCCGTGCGACTAGCGGAAGCACAGATACGCAGTATTTT. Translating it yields CASSRATSGSTDTQYF.

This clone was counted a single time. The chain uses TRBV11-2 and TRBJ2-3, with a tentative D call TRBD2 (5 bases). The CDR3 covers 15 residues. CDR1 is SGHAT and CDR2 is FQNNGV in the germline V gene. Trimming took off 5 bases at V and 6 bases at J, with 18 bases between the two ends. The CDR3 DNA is TGTGCCAGCAGCCCTAGGGCGGGTTCACCTGATACGCAGTATTTT. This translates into CASSPRAGSPDTQYF.

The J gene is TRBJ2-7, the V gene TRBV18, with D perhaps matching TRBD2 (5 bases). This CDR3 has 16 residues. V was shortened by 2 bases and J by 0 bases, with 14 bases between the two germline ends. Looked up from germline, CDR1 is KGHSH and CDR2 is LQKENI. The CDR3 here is CASSPVLGQRSYEQYF. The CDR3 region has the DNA TGTGCCAGCTCACCAGTACTAGGGCAGCGCTCCTACGAGCAGTACTTC. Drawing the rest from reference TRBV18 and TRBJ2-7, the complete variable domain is NAGVMQNPRHLVRRRGQEARLRCSPMKGHSHVYWYRQLPEEGLKFMVYLQKENIIDESGMPKERFSAEFPKEGPSILRIQQVVRGDSAAYFCASSPVLGQRSYEQYFGPGTRLTVT.

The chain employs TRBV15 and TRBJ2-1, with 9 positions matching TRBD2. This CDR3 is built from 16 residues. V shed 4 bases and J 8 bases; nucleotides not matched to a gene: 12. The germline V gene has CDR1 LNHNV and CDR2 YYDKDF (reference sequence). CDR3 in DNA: TGTGCCACCAGCATTGGAGGCGGGAGGGTAATCTATGAGCAGTTCTTC. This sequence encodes CATSIGGGRVIYEQFF.

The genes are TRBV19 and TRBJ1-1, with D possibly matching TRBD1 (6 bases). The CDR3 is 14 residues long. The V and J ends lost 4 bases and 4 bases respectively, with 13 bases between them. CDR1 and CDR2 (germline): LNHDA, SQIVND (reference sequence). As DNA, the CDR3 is TGTGCCAGTAGTACCAGGGGCTGGGGCACTGAAGCTTTCTTT. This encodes CASSTRGWGTEAFF.

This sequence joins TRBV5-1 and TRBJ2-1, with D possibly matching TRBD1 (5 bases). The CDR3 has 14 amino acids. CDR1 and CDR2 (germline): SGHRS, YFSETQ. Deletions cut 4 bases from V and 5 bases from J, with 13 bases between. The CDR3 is CASSMKDTDNEQFF. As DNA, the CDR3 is TGCGCCAGCAGCATGAAGGACACCGACAATGAGCAGTTCTTC.

The CDR3 here is CASSGGYEQYF. CDR3 sequence (DNA): TGTGCCAGCAGCGGGGGGTACGAGCAGTACTTC. The V gene is TRBV5-5, the J gene TRBJ2-7; perhaps TRBD2 as D (6 bases). The CDR3 totals 11 residues. V lost 4 bases and J 4 bases, leaving 6 bases between the germline ends. CDR1 is SGHKS, CDR2 YYEKEE, per germline (reference sequence).

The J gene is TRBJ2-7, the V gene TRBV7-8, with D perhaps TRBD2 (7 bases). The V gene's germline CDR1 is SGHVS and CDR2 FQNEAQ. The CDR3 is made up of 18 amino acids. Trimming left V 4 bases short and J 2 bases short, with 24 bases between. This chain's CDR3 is CASSSRGGRANTPYEQYF. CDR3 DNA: TGTGCCAGCAGCTCTAGGGGGGGGCGAGCCAACACCCCCTACGAGCAGTACTTC.

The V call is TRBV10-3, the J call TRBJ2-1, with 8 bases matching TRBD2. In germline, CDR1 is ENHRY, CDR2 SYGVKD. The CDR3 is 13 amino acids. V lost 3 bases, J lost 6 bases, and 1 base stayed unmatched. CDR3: CAISETSGNEQFF. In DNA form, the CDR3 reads TGTGCCATCAGTGAAACTAGCGGCAATGAGCAGTTCTTC.

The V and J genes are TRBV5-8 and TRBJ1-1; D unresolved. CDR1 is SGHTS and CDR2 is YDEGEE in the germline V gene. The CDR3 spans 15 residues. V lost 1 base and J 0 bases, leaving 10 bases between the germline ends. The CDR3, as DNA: TGTGCCAGCAGCTTGATAGCAGCCTTGAACACTGAAGCTTTCTTT. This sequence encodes CASSLIAALNTEAFF.

CDR3 sequence reads: CASSYSRGGGYEQYF. CDR3 DNA sequence: TGTGCCAGCAGTTACTCTCGGGGAGGGGGCTACGAGCAGTACTTC. The chain couples TRBV6-5 to TRBJ2-7, with TRBD2 as a possible D gene (7 bases). Germline V lookup: CDR1 MNHEY, CDR2 SVGAGI. The CDR3 extends over 15 amino acids. V was clipped by 0 bases and J by 3 bases, with 12 bases between them.

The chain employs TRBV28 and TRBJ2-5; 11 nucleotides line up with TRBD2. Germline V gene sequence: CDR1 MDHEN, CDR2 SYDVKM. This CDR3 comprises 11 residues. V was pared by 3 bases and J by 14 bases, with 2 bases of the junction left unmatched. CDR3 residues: CASSFSGRAYF. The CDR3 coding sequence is TGTGCCAGCAGTTTTAGCGGGAGGGCCTACTTC.

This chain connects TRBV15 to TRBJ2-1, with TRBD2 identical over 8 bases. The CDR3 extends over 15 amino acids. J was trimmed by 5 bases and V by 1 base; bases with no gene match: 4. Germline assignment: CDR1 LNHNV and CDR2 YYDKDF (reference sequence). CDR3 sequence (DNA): TGTGCCACCAGCAGAGCGGGAGGGGTTAACAATGAGCAGTTCTTC. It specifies CATSRAGGVNNEQFF.